A selection of T cell receptor beta chains follows, all from one sample in a study of CD8 T cells in ankylosing spondylitis. TCRdb itself ran the 5' RACE reads through MiXCR, one entry per CDR3 protein. The repertoire holds 100,000 to 150,000 distinct CDR3 sequences, with about 15% as singletons. The source material was blood, either unsorted or a sorted T cell fraction (not recorded which). Source of these receptors: a male donor with ankylosing spondylitis. The CDR3 runs from the conserved cysteine through the conserved F or W. D genes are given only for firm matches. Where a row states a size, it is once, few, many or the class of an expanded clone; other rows omit it.

size: many
D: -
V: TRBV28
J: TRBJ2-5
DNA: TGTGCCAGCAGTTTAGGAACGGCGGGAGAGACCCAGTACTTC
CDR3: CASSLGTAGETQYF

size: -
D: -
V: TRBV5-6
J: TRBJ1-1
DNA: TGTGCCAGCAGCCCCAGGGAGTGGCTTGAAGCTTTCTTT
CDR3: CASSPREWLEAFF

size: few
D: -
V: TRBV19
J: TRBJ1-3
DNA: TGTGCCAGCGGGATCGACAGGCCGGACGGAAACACCATATATTTT
CDR3: CASGIDRPDGNTIYF

size: few
D: TRBD2
V: TRBV5-1
J: TRBJ2-7
DNA: TGCGCCAGCAGCACCTCCCCGGGCGGGAGAAGCTACGAGCAGTACTTC
CDR3: CASSTSPGGRSYEQYF

size: -
D: -
V: TRBV5-6
J: TRBJ2-7
DNA: TGTGCCAGCAGCTCGAGATCTCAGGGGCGAGATAGGATGGAGCAGTACTTC
CDR3: CASSSRSQGRDRMEQYF

size: few
D: -
V: TRBV2
J: TRBJ1-1
DNA: TGTGCCAGCAGCGAGATGACCTGGGGTGCTTTCTTT
CDR3: CASSEMTWGAFF

size: once
D: -
V: TRBV3-1
J: TRBJ2-7
DNA: TGTGCCAGCAGCCAAGATCCTGTCCGGGGCACCACACCGACCCGGGAGCAGTACTTC
CDR3: CASSQDPVRGTTPTREQYF

size: few
D: -
V: TRBV2
J: TRBJ2-1
DNA: TGTGCCAGCAGTGAATGGGGGGCCTCCTACAATGAGCAGTTCTTC
CDR3: CASSEWGASYNEQFF

size: many
D: -
V: TRBV12-3/TRBV12-4
J: TRBJ2-3
DNA: TGTGCCAGCACAGCTGGCGAGGGGATGACAGATACGCAGTATTTT
CDR3: CASTAGEGMTDTQYF

size: few
D: TRBD1
V: TRBV27
J: TRBJ1-1
DNA: TGTGCCAGCAGTGTAAATATACCCGGGACAGGTATGAACACTGAAGCTTTCTTT
CDR3: CASSVNIPGTGMNTEAFF

size: -
D: TRBD2
V: TRBV27
J: TRBJ2-1
DNA: TGTGCCAGCAGTTTATCTAGCGGGCCCTACAATGAGCAGTTCTTC
CDR3: CASSLSSGPYNEQFF

size: -
D: -
V: TRBV3-1
J: TRBJ1-6
DNA: TGTGCCAGCTCACCGGTGCAGGGTAATTCACCCCTCCACTTT
CDR3: CASSPVQGNSPLHF

size: few
D: -
V: TRBV24-1
J: TRBJ2-3
DNA: TGTGCCACCAGTGACAATAAATACCGCACAGATACGCAGTATTTT
CDR3: CATSDNKYRTDTQYF

size: few
D: TRBD2
V: TRBV7-6
J: TRBJ2-7
DNA: TGTGCCAGCAGCTTACTAGCGGGAAAGCCCTACGAGCAGTACTTC
CDR3: CASSLLAGKPYEQYF

size: few
D: -
V: TRBV29-1
J: TRBJ2-3
DNA: TGCAGCGTTGAAACGGAGGCGGGAGATACGCAGTATTTT
CDR3: CSVETEAGDTQYF

size: -
D: -
V: TRBV11-1
J: TRBJ2-1
DNA: TGTGCCAGCAGCTTAGGGGGCGTTCTTTCTACCCCCTCCTACAATGAGCAGTTCTTC
CDR3: CASSLGGVLSTPSYNEQFF

size: few
D: TRBD2
V: TRBV5-6
J: TRBJ2-7
DNA: TGTGCCAGCTCACCGGGGGGGGCCCGTCCCTACGAGCAGTACTTC
CDR3: CASSPGGARPYEQYF

size: -
D: -
V: TRBV15
J: TRBJ2-7
DNA: TGTGCCACCAGCAGAGACCCGGGACGGGTCTACGAGCAGTACTTC
CDR3: CATSRDPGRVYEQYF

size: -
D: TRBD1
V: TRBV24-1
J: TRBJ2-1
DNA: TGTGCCACCAGGACAGGGAACAGGCAGTTCTTC
CDR3: CATRTGNRQFF

size: few
D: -
V: TRBV6-6
J: TRBJ2-1
DNA: TGTGCCAGCAGTAGAGGGTGGAGGAATGAGCAGTTCTTC
CDR3: CASSRGWRNEQFF

size: few
D: -
V: TRBV5-6
J: TRBJ1-2
DNA: TGTGCCAGCAGCTTTAACTCAGCCTATGGCTACACCTTC
CDR3: CASSFNSAYGYTF

size: -
D: -
V: TRBV28
J: TRBJ2-1
DNA: TGTGCCAGCAGTTTAGGCACACAGGGTTGGTCCTACAATGAGCAGTTCTTC
CDR3: CASSLGTQGWSYNEQFF

size: -
D: -
V: TRBV7-3
J: TRBJ1-1
DNA: TGTGCCAGCAGCTTAATGGGGGAGAACACTGAAGCTTTCTTT
CDR3: CASSLMGENTEAFF

size: -
D: TRBD1
V: TRBV2
J: TRBJ2-3
DNA: TGTGCCAGCGACCGGGACAGGGCCACAGATACGCAGTATTTT
CDR3: CASDRDRATDTQYF